These T cell receptor beta chains were read from a single sample in a study of blood T cell repertoires in COVID-19. The method was immunoSEQ multiplex PCR; TCRdb's version includes in-frame clones alone and lacks a portion of them. Of about 120,000 clones in the sample, roughly two thirds are singletons; the top ten hold approximately 2%. The specimen sequenced was peripheral blood. All receptors derive from an older woman with acute or convalescent COVID-19. Each CDR3 is given without its conserved first and last residue. The order of the fields is V gene, J gene, clone size, CDR3 protein. Not every row has a clone size; where given, it reads once, few, many or a size class.

>TRBV6-1|TRBJ2-2|few
ASSEAGVTGFVAGELF
>TRBV7-9|TRBJ1-2|few
ASSPGGTTYGYT
>TRBV18|TRBJ2-7|-
ASSPRASGSYEQY
>TRBV4-1|TRBJ1-2|few
ASSQTDSYGYT
>TRBV7-8|TRBJ2-7|-
ASSSTGTTRQY
>TRBV14|TRBJ2-3|once
ASSQDKASGGRRDTQY
>TRBV6-4|TRBJ2-1|-
ASKGTEADEQF
>TRBV28|TRBJ2-3|-
ASSLWLGGRDTDTQY
>TRBV7-2|TRBJ1-1|once
ASSLGLLRTEAF
>TRBV2|TRBJ2-7|many
ASSEAPGLAGFRGGEQY
>TRBV10-3|TRBJ2-1|-
AISRQGAYNEQF
>TRBV27|TRBJ2-7|-
ATSASGGTYEQY
>TRBV6-5|TRBJ2-4|-
ASGVAGDSGIQY
>TRBV19|TRBJ1-2|-
ASSETGTGRSGYT
>TRBV5-1|TRBJ1-1|-
ASSLGSGEGTEAF
>TRBV19|TRBJ2-1|-
ASSIFRTSGGGLPQF
>TRBV6-6|TRBJ1-1|-
ASSLTGGSTEAF
>TRBV19|TRBJ1-5|few
ASSILGQGNQPQH